The next 18 T cell receptor beta chains were all read from a single sample in a study of T cell responses to AZD1222 COVID-19 vaccine. Clones were read by immunoSEQ multiplex PCR, and TCRdb kept only the in-frame ones, dropping some. The sample has roughly 100,000 clones, approximately 90% seen once. The sample here was peripheral blood, taken 28 days after the second AZD1222 dose. The receptor set was obtained from an adult who received the AZD1222 COVID-19 vaccine.

The CDR3 coding sequence is TGTGCCAGCAGCTTGGCGGCGGGAGTCACCTACAATGAGCAGTTCTTC. Translation: CASSLAAGVTYNEQFF. The chain combines TRBV5-4 with TRBJ2-1, with TRBD2 identical over 7 bases. The germline V gene encodes CDR1 SGHNT and CDR2 YYREEE (reference sequence). CDR3 length: 16 amino acids. The V segment lost 0 bases and the J segment 2 bases; nucleotides outside the gene matches: 5.

The rearrangement uses TRBV6-6 and TRBJ2-7; no clear D gene. CDR3 length: 14 residues. V lost 4 bases and J 3 bases, leaving 13 bases between the germline ends. CDR1 is MNHNY and CDR2 is SVGAGI in the germline V gene (reference sequence). CDR3 sequence: CASSSATSYYEQYF. CDR3 nucleotide sequence: TGTGCCAGCAGTTCCGCCACGAGCTACTACGAGCAGTACTTC.

The chain couples TRBV29-1 to TRBJ2-1; TRBD2 matches 8 bases. The CDR3 length is 14 residues. Per germline, CDR1 SQVTM and CDR2 ANQGSEA. Losses at the gene ends were 4 bases for V and 2 bases for J; bases not matched to a gene: 4. In nucleotides, the CDR3 is TGCAGCGTTGTACTAGCGGAAACCTACAATGAGCAGTTCTTC. Encoded protein: CSVVLAETYNEQFF.

The chain couples TRBV28 to TRBJ1-1, with 10 positions matching TRBD1. Germline V lookup: CDR1 MDHEN, CDR2 SYDVKM. The CDR3 has 19 residues. The trim removed 3 bases at V and 1 base at J, leaving 14 bases unmatched. The CDR3 is CASSLGRDRGLPGNTEAFF. Written as DNA, the CDR3 is TGTGCCAGCAGTTTGGGCCGGGACAGGGGACTTCCGGGGAACACTGAAGCTTTCTTT.

V usage is TRBV9 and J usage is TRBJ1-4; TRBD1 aligns across 8 bases. The CDR3 length is 15 residues. The germline gives CDR1 SGDLS, CDR2 YYNGEE. V lost 0 bases to trimming and J lost 7 bases; unmatched junction nucleotides: 5. CDR3 in DNA: TGTGCCAGCAGCGTAGGGACAGGGCTAGGTGAAAAACTGTTTTTT. It encodes CASSVGTGLGEKLFF.

The CDR3 bases are TGTGCCAGCAGCTTAGTTGCGGCGAACACCGGGGAGCTGTTTTTT. It yields the protein CASSLVAANTGELFF. The chain is built from TRBV7-9 and TRBJ2-2, with D hard to call. V was clipped by 1 base and J by 0 bases, with 6 bases between them. The CDR3 sequence is 15 residues long. The germline CDR1 and CDR2 sequences are SEHNR and FQNEAQ (reference sequence). Supplemented by reference TRBV7-9 and TRBJ2-2, the full variable domain reads DTGVSQNPRHKITKRGQNVTFRCDPISEHNRLYWYRQTLGQGPEFLTYFQNEAQLEKSRLLSDRFSAERPKGSFSTLEIQRTEQGDSAMYLCASSLVAANTGELFFGEGSRLTVL.

Here the CDR3 reads CASSLSRGDTSTGELFF. The DNA for the CDR3 is TGTGCCAGCAGTTTATCAAGGGGGGACACCTCCACCGGGGAGCTGTTTTTT. V and J are TRBV27 and TRBJ2-2, with D perhaps given as TRBD1 or TRBD2 (6 bases each). V lost 0 bases to trimming and J lost 4 bases, with 15 bases between them. CDR3 length: 17 amino acids. Germline V gene lookup returns CDR1 MNHEY and CDR2 SMNVEV (reference sequence).

The genes are TRBV7-2 and TRBJ2-1; 7 nucleotides line up with TRBD1. CDR1 is SGHTA, CDR2 FQGNSA, per germline. V was clipped by 6 bases and J by 8 bases; unmatched bases: 7. The CDR3 is made up of 13 amino acids. In DNA form, the CDR3 reads TGTGCCAGCAGGCGACCAGGGGGAGATGAGCAGTTCTTC. Translating gives CASRRPGGDEQFF. The variable domain in full, with the rest retrieved from reference TRBV7-2 and TRBJ2-1, is GAGVSQSPSNKVTEKGKDVELRCDPISGHTALYWYRQSLGQGLEFLIYFQGNSAPDKSGLPSDRFSAERTGGSVSTLTIQRTQQEDSAVYLCASRRPGGDEQFFGPGTRLTVL.

The V and J genes are TRBV20-1 and TRBJ1-2; D gene uncertain. Germline V CDR1 and CDR2: DFQATT, SNEGSKA (reference sequence). V lost 0 bases to trimming and J lost 7 bases, with 3 bases between them. This CDR3 region has 10 residues. The CDR3, as DNA: TGCAGTGCTAGAGACATTGGCTACACCTTC. This gives the protein CSARDIGYTF.

The rearrangement links TRBV15 to TRBJ1-2, with unresolved D. The CDR3 covers 13 residues. V shed 1 base and J shed 6 bases, with 9 bases lying between them. CDR1 and CDR2 (germline): LNHNV, YYDKDF (reference sequence). This CDR3 reads CATSRVDGDGYTF. The CDR3 DNA follows: TGTGCCACCAGCAGAGTGGATGGAGATGGCTACACCTTC. Combining the CDR3 with reference TRBV15 and TRBJ1-2 gives the whole variable domain DAMVIQNPRYQVTQFGKPVTLSCSQTLNHNVMYWYQQKSSQAPKLLFHYYDKDFNNEADTPDNFQSRRPNTSFCFLDIRSPGLGDTAMYLCATSRVDGDGYTFGSGTRLTVV.

Only a few counts were recorded for this clone. The chain combines TRBV7-2 with TRBJ2-3; 9 nucleotides match TRBD2. CDR1 SGHTA and CDR2 FQGNSA come from the germline V gene. The CDR3 has 15 amino acids. Trimming at V came to 3 bases and at J to 6 bases, leaving 7 bases not matched to a gene. As DNA, the CDR3 is TGTGCCAGCAGCTTGTTGGCTAGCGGGACTGATACGCAGTATTTT. Translating it yields CASSLLASGTDTQYF.

This chain joins TRBV7-9 and TRBJ2-7; 8 bases agree with TRBD1. Germline V lookup: CDR1 SEHNR, CDR2 FQNEAQ (reference sequence). The CDR3 extends over 13 amino acids. V gave up 4 bases and J gave up 4 bases; unmatched junction bases: 3. CDR3 region: CASSSRGHYEQYF. For the CDR3, the DNA is TGTGCCAGCAGCTCCAGGGGGCATTACGAGCAGTACTTC.

This chain links TRBV10-3 with TRBJ1-6; the D gene is possibly TRBD1 (5 bases). The CDR3 has 14 amino acids. Germline CDR1 and CDR2: ENHRY and SYGVKD. Between the trimmed V and J ends, which lost 9 bases and 7 bases, there was a span of 16 bases. The CDR3 spells CAMKERDENSPLHF. In DNA, the CDR3 is TGTGCCATGAAAGAACGGGACGAAAATTCACCCCTCCACTTT.

CDR3 nucleotide sequence: TGTGCCAGTAGTACGGACAGGGGGTTGGAGACCCAGTACTTC. It yields the protein CASSTDRGLETQYF. The V gene is TRBV19, the J gene TRBJ2-5; 10 bases line up with TRBD1. The CDR3 spans 14 residues. The trim removed 4 bases at V and 5 bases at J, leaving 4 bases unmatched. Germline V gene sequence: CDR1 LNHDA, CDR2 SQIVND (reference sequence).

The V gene is TRBV6-5, the J gene TRBJ2-2; no reliable D call. The germline V and J ends were trimmed by 2 bases and 2 bases, with 3 bases remaining between them. CDR3 size: 13 residues. Germline loops: CDR1 MNHEY, CDR2 SVGAGI. The CDR3 protein is CASSYINTGELFF. CDR3 in DNA: TGTGCCAGCAGTTACATTAACACCGGGGAGCTGTTTTTT.

The rearrangement links TRBV15 to TRBJ2-3; weak D call: TRBD1 (5 bases). The CDR3 covers 16 residues. V lost 5 bases and J 2 bases, leaving 17 bases between the germline ends. Germline V gives CDR1 LNHNV, CDR2 YYDKDF (reference sequence). The CDR3, as DNA: TGTGCCACCAGCGACGAAGAAGGGGCTGCCACAGATACGCAGTATTTT. Translating it yields CATSDEEGAATDTQYF. The full variable domain, rest sourced from reference TRBV15 and TRBJ2-3, is DAMVIQNPRYQVTQFGKPVTLSCSQTLNHNVMYWYQQKSSQAPKLLFHYYDKDFNNEADTPDNFQSRRPNTSFCFLDIRSPGLGDTAMYLCATSDEEGAATDTQYFGPGTRLTVL.

This rearrangement joins TRBV30 to TRBJ2-7; 9 bases fit TRBD1. V dropped 4 bases and J dropped 1; count of bases not matched to a gene: 11. This CDR3 has 16 residues. In germline, CDR1 is GTSNPN, CDR2 SVGIG (reference sequence). CDR3 region: CAWKSRGTGRSYEQYF. For the CDR3, the DNA is TGTGCCTGGAAGAGTAGGGGGACAGGGAGATCCTACGAGCAGTACTTC.

The chain is built from TRBV6-6 and TRBJ1-1; 11 nucleotides line up with TRBD1. This CDR3 has 15 amino acids. V shed 5 bases, J shed 5 bases, and the junction held 7 bases outside the gene matches. CDR1 MNHNY and CDR2 SVGAGI come from the germline V gene (reference sequence). CDR3 nucleotides: TGTGCCAGCAGTGGCCCGGGACAGGGGGATACTGAAGCTTTCTTT. Translated: CASSGPGQGDTEAFF.